The T cell receptor beta chain described here comes from a study of T cell repertoires in cytomegalovirus infection. This clonotype showed up many times. A single record per CDR3 protein comes from TCRdb applying MiXCR to the reads. Of approximately 170,000 distinct CDR3 sequences in the sample, approximately 14% are singletons; the top ten hold around 27%. CDR3 size: 12 residues. Germline V gene lookup returns CDR1 SEHNR and CDR2 FQNEAQ (reference sequence). The ends were cut back, 7 bases at V and 2 bases at J, with 8 bases in the middle. Sequenced input: PBMCs. The TCR comes from a human donor in good health (CMV status not recorded). Some clones in this sample may be carry-over from other donors' samples. The chain recombines TRBV7-9 with TRBJ1-2; D remains ambiguous. CDR3 loop: CASTQLNYGYTF. In DNA form, the CDR3 reads TGTGCCAGCACCCAGCTAAACTATGGCTACACCTTC.